This T cell receptor beta chain originates from a study of cytomegalovirus exposure and HLA in healthy donors. Amplification used 60 Vbeta primers and 13 Jbeta primers. Method: immunoSEQ multiplex PCR; TCRdb's copy keeps in-frame clones and lacks some. In the table there are about 200,000 clones, over 65% of which are singletons. The CDR3 covers 13 residues. From germline, CDR1 is GTSNPN and CDR2 SVGIG (reference sequence). Deletions cut 1 base from V and 6 bases from J, with 12 bases between. The TCR comes from a woman in her 30s in good health and CMV-seronegative. The sequenced material came from PBMCs. The V call is TRBV30, the J call TRBJ2-5, with D maybe TRBD2 (5 bases). The CDR3 coding sequence is TGTGCCTGGAGTGCGGGCCCCGGGAAGACCCAGTACTTC. Translated, it gives CAWSAGPGKTQYF.